The 20 T cell receptor beta chains reported below all come from one sample, sequenced in a study of blood T cell repertoires in COVID-19. The method was immunoSEQ multiplex PCR; TCRdb's version includes in-frame clones alone and lacks a portion of them. The sample shows around 200,000 clones, 84% of them seen only once. Specimen: peripheral blood. The receptors were gathered from a man over 45 with active or convalescent COVID-19.

In the case of this clone: Other DNA sequences in this specimen translate into the identical CDR3. This chain joins TRBV15 and TRBJ2-7; D is possibly TRBD2 (5 bases). V dropped 0 bases and J dropped 6 bases, with 6 bases sitting between them. This CDR3 contains 12 residues. Germline values: CDR1 LNHNV, CDR2 YYDKDF (reference sequence). CDR3 sequence: CATSRDRGEQYF. CDR3 nucleotides: TGTGCCACCAGCAGAGATCGGGGCGAGCAGTACTTC. Based on the CDR3 plus reference TRBV15 and TRBJ2-7, the full variable domain is DAMVIQNPRYQVTQFGKPVTLSCSQTLNHNVMYWYQQKSSQAPKLLFHYYDKDFNNEADTPDNFQSRRPNTSFCFLDIRSPGLGDTAMYLCATSRDRGEQYFGPGTRLTVT.

The chain has TRBV14 and TRBJ2-7, with TRBD2 identical over 7 bases. V was clipped by 3 bases and J by 7 bases; unmatched bases: 6. CDR1 is SGHDN, CDR2 FVKESK, per germline. CDR3 length equals 13 residues. The CDR3 DNA is TGTGCCAGCAGCCAGGGAGGGGCGTGGGAGCAGTACTTC. Protein product: CASSQGGAWEQYF.

The V call is TRBV28, the J call TRBJ1-5; 7 bases match TRBD1. CDR1 and CDR2 (germline): MDHEN, SYDVKM. V was pared by 6 bases and J by 7 bases, with 9 bases of the junction left unmatched. CDR3 size: 14 residues. Here the CDR3 DNA reads TGTGCCAGCAGCAAAGCGACAGGGTCCCAGCCCCAGCATTTT. As protein: CASSKATGSQPQHF. Supplemented by reference TRBV28 and TRBJ1-5, the full variable domain reads DVKVTQSSRYLVKRTGEKVFLECVQDMDHENMFWYRQDPGLGLRLIYFSYDVKMKEKGDIPEGYSVSREKKERFSLILESASTNQTSMYLCASSKATGSQPQHFGDGTRLSIL.

This chain links TRBV28 with TRBJ2-7, with D maybe TRBD2 (6 bases). Germline lookup yields CDR1 MDHEN and CDR2 SYDVKM. Trimming pared 6 bases from V and 5 bases from J, leaving 23 bases between. The CDR3 contains 16 residues. The chain's CDR3 is CASSSGWGDGLDEQYF. For the CDR3, the DNA is TGTGCCAGCAGCTCCGGTTGGGGGGATGGCTTAGACGAGCAGTACTTC.

This clone was recorded a few times. The V and J genes are TRBV27 and TRBJ2-7; 8 nucleotides agree with TRBD1. This CDR3 is built from 13 residues. Per the germline V gene, CDR1 is MNHEY and CDR2 is SMNVEV (reference sequence). J was trimmed by 0 bases and V by 6 bases; bases with no gene match: 1. The CDR3 sequence: CASSQGASYEQYF. The DNA for the CDR3 is TGTGCCAGCAGCCAGGGGGCCTCCTACGAGCAGTACTTC.

This chain uses TRBV6-5 with TRBJ1-2; D unclear. V was trimmed by 5 bases and J by 7 bases, leaving 8 bases between them. Germline CDR1 reads MNHEY; CDR2 reads SVGAGI. The CDR3 runs 11 residues. The CDR3 DNA sequence: TGTGCCAGCAGTCCCCTCTTTGGCTACACCTTC. Amino acids: CASSPLFGYTF.

The chain joins TRBV19 to TRBJ1-6; D is undetermined. V lost 6 bases, J lost 5 bases, and 5 bases lay in between. This CDR3 is built from 12 residues. Germline loops: CDR1 LNHDA, CDR2 SQIVND (reference sequence). This chain's CDR3 is CASRQNNSPLHF. The CDR3 DNA reads TGTGCCAGTAGACAGAATAATTCACCCCTCCACTTT.

The J gene is TRBJ1-1, the V gene TRBV7-8; D not certain. This CDR3 is 16 amino acids long. V lost 4 bases to trimming and J lost 10 bases, with 25 bases between them. Germline-derived CDR1 and CDR2 are SGHVS and FQNEAQ. The CDR3 loop is CASSSRRLSPFGGAFF. CDR3 nucleotides: TGTGCCAGCAGCTCCAGGAGGCTTTCACCTTTCGGAGGAGCTTTCTTT.

Of note for this clone: Additional DNA sequences in this sample encode the identical CDR3. The chain is built from TRBV6-5 and TRBJ1-2; D is unclear. Trimming removed 0 bases at V and 2 bases at J, with 4 bases between. Germline V gene lookup returns CDR1 MNHEY and CDR2 SVGAGI. The CDR3 is 13 amino acids. CDR3 sequence reads: CASSYSQNYGYTF. CDR3 DNA: TGTGCCAGCAGTTACTCGCAGAACTATGGCTACACCTTC.

This clone was observed a few times. The genes are TRBV15 and TRBJ1-1, with TRBD1 matching over 7 bases. Unmatched junction bases numbered 5, after V lost 1 base and J lost 6 bases. The CDR3 runs to 14 residues. Germline V gives CDR1 LNHNV, CDR2 YYDKDF (reference sequence). CDR3 region: CATSRAGGRAEAFF. In DNA form, the CDR3 reads TGTGCCACCAGCAGAGCAGGGGGACGGGCTGAAGCTTTCTTT.

The chain joins TRBV11-2 to TRBJ2-7, with TRBD2 matching over 15 bases. The CDR3 runs to 15 residues. With 4 bases clipped from V and 6 bases from J, the junction kept 4 bases outside the gene matches. Per germline, CDR1 SGHAT and CDR2 FQNNGV. The DNA of the CDR3 is TGTGCCAGCAGCTACGGACTAGCGGGGGGGTTCGAGCAGTACTTC. Translating gives CASSYGLAGGFEQYF.

This sequence joins TRBV5-5 and TRBJ1-3; D gene unclear. In germline, CDR1 is SGHKS, CDR2 YYEKEE (reference sequence). V dropped 4 bases and J dropped 2 bases, with 10 bases sitting between them. CDR3 length: 14 residues. The CDR3 reads CASSLLEAGNTIYF. CDR3 sequence (DNA): TGTGCCAGCAGCCTCCTCGAGGCTGGAAACACCATATATTTT.

This chain uses TRBV6-2 or TRBV6-3 with TRBJ1-1; D might be TRBD1 (5 bases). The germline gives CDR1 MNHEY, CDR2 SVGEGT. Trimming cost V 2 bases and J 3 bases, with 13 bases left between them. CDR3 size: 15 residues. CDR3 sequence reads: CASSYRWGPDTEAFF. The CDR3 nucleotides read TGTGCCAGCAGTTACCGATGGGGCCCGGACACTGAAGCTTTCTTT.

The rearrangement links TRBV11-3 to TRBJ1-1; TRBD1 agrees at 9 bases. The CDR3 length is 14 residues. Trimming removed 5 bases from V and 7 bases from J; junction bases left unmatched: 8. Per germline, CDR1 SGHNT and CDR2 YENEEA. The CDR3 loop is CASSAGGTGIEAFF. In DNA, the CDR3 is TGTGCCAGCAGCGCCGGCGGGACAGGGATTGAAGCTTTCTTT.

This chain connects TRBV30 to TRBJ1-1; D unresolved. In germline, CDR1 is GTSNPN, CDR2 SVGIG (reference sequence). The CDR3 totals 13 residues. The V gene lost 5 bases and the J gene lost 5 bases, with 15 bases spanning the gap. CDR3 in DNA: TGTGCCTGGGACCGGGGTGGAGGGACTGAAGCTTTCTTT. Amino acid sequence: CAWDRGGGTEAFF.

This clone was seen once. The CDR3 loop is CAWSTGTLYEQYF. The CDR3 nucleotides are TGTGCCTGGAGCACGGGAACGTTATACGAGCAGTACTTC. The genes are TRBV30 and TRBJ2-7, with D perhaps TRBD2 (5 bases). CDR3 length: 13 amino acids. Trimming pared 3 bases from V and 4 bases from J, leaving 13 bases between. Germline V lookup: CDR1 GTSNPN, CDR2 SVGIG (reference sequence). The full variable domain, completed using reference TRBV30 and TRBJ2-7, is SQTIHQWPATLVQPVGSPLSLECTVEGTSNPNLYWYRQAAGRGLQLLFYSVGIGQISSEVPQNLSASRPQDRQFILSSKKLLLSDSGFYLCAWSTGTLYEQYFGPGTRLTVT.

The chain couples TRBV10-2 to TRBJ2-1; D remains unclear. CDR3 length: 13 amino acids. Trimming removed 6 bases at V and 0 bases at J, with 6 bases between. Germline V gives CDR1 WSHSY, CDR2 SAAADI. The CDR3 reads CASRVSSYNEQFF. As DNA, the CDR3 is TGCGCCAGCAGGGTGAGCTCCTACAATGAGCAGTTCTTC.

There are a few counts of this clone. The chain links TRBV2 to TRBJ1-5, with a tentative D call TRBD1 (5 bases). This CDR3 region has 13 residues. V was clipped by 4 bases and J by 6 bases, with 10 bases between them. Per germline, CDR1 SNHLY and CDR2 FYNNEI. The DNA for the CDR3 is TGTGCCAGCAGTGTGGGGCCCGGTCAGCCCCAGCATTTT. Protein sequence: CASSVGPGQPQHF.

Worth noting for this clone: The sample carries other DNA sequences with the same CDR3. The chain joins TRBV27 to TRBJ1-5, with 11 nucleotides matching TRBD1. V gave up 0 bases and J gave up 6 bases; unmatched junction bases: 1. The CDR3 runs 15 residues. Germline V gene sequence: CDR1 MNHEY, CDR2 SMNVEV (reference sequence). The CDR3 region is CASSLSGTGGQPQHF. The CDR3 bases are TGTGCCAGCAGTTTATCAGGGACAGGGGGTCAGCCCCAGCATTTT.

The gene calls are TRBV7-6 and TRBJ1-1; D is possibly TRBD1 (5 bases). The length of the CDR3 is 16 residues. Per germline, CDR1 SGHVS and CDR2 FNYEAQ. The V and J ends lost 1 base and 0 bases respectively, with 12 bases between them. CDR3 coding DNA: TGTGCCAGCAGCTTAGGATTGGGGGGAATGAACACTGAAGCTTTCTTT. It encodes CASSLGLGGMNTEAFF.